The rows below give T cell receptor beta chains drawn from one sample of a study of cytomegalovirus exposure and HLA in healthy donors. Generated by immunoSEQ multiplex PCR, the TCRdb table keeps only in-frame clones and is missing some. This table holds about 160,000 clones, less than 90% found once. The sequencing sample was made of PBMCs. The receptors derive from a woman between 18 and 30 years old in good health and CMV-seronegative. The CDR3 runs from the conserved cysteine through the conserved F or W. The order of the fields is CDR3 length, J gene, V gene, D gene, clone size, CDR3 protein, CDR3 DNA. A D gene is named only where the DNA matches it firmly. Clone size is given for some rows only: seen once, a few or many times, or a class if the clone is expanded.

>16|TRBJ2-7|TRBV10-2|TRBD2|.
CASTWTSGTVSYEQYF
TGCGCCAGCACTTGGACTAGCGGAACCGTCTCCTACGAGCAGTACTTC
>17|TRBJ2-1|TRBV27|.|once
CASSPRPRGVVYNEQFF
TGTGCCAGCAGTCCCCGCCCCCGGGGTGTAGTCTACAATGAGCAGTTCTTC
>17|TRBJ2-2|TRBV13|TRBD2|.
CASSHRLAGGIAGELFF
TGTGCCAGCAGCCACAGACTAGCGGGGGGGATCGCCGGGGAGCTGTTTTTT
>15|TRBJ2-7|TRBV5-1|TRBD2|.
CASSSGTSGGAGRNF
TGCGCCAGCAGCTCCGGGACTAGCGGGGGGGCCGGTCGAAACTTC
>15|TRBJ2-3|TRBV25-1|TRBD2|.
CASSPSGRNTDTQYF
TGTGCCAGCAGTCCCAGCGGGAGGAATACAGATACGCAGTATTTT
>13|TRBJ2-7|TRBV10-3|TRBD2|.
CAISESRGSEQYF
TGTGCCATCAGTGAGTCGCGGGGGTCCGAGCAGTACTTC
>11|TRBJ2-1|TRBV5-1|.|.
CASSGTGLQFF
TGCGCCAGCAGCGGGACTGGATTGCAGTTCTTC
>16|TRBJ2-7|TRBV18|.|.
CASSAPRGSSSYEQYF
TGTGCCAGCTCAGCCCCCCGGGGGTCAAGCTCCTACGAGCAGTACTTC
>14|TRBJ1-2|TRBV7-9|.|.
CASSPVTGKFGYTF
TGTGCCAGCAGCCCCGTAACAGGGAAATTTGGCTACACCTTC
>14|TRBJ2-3|TRBV27|.|.
CATANRLLTDTQYF
TGTGCCACAGCAAACAGGCTACTCACAGATACGCAGTATTTT
>13|TRBJ1-4|TRBV6-1|TRBD1|few
CASGLDRNEKLFF
TGTGCCAGCGGCCTGGACAGGAACGAAAAACTGTTTTTT
>16|TRBJ1-3|TRBV13|.|.
CASSFQWQSQRNTIYF
TGTGCCAGCAGCTTCCAGTGGCAATCCCAGAGAAACACCATATATTTT
>13|TRBJ2-7|TRBV5-1|TRBD1|.
CASSLRTGSEQYF
TGCGCCAGCAGCTTGCGGACAGGGTCCGAGCAGTACTTC
>15|TRBJ2-7|TRBV19|.|.
CASSPDRGFSYEQYF
TGTGCCAGTAGTCCAGACAGAGGCTTTTCCTACGAGCAGTACTTC
>16|TRBJ1-1|TRBV27|.|.
CASRKGGMVERPEAFF
TGTGCCAGCAGAAAAGGGGGAATGGTGGAGCGGCCTGAAGCTTTCTTT
>16|TRBJ2-7|TRBV7-2|TRBD2|.
CASSLKVASGSYEQYF
TGTGCCAGCAGCCTCAAGGTGGCTAGCGGGAGCTACGAGCAGTACTTC
>13|TRBJ1-2|TRBV2|TRBD1|once
CASSADRVHGYTF
TGTGCCAGCAGTGCGGACAGGGTCCATGGCTACACCTTC
>13|TRBJ1-5|TRBV19|.|.
CASSRTGREPQHF
TGTGCCAGTAGTAGAACAGGGCGGGAGCCCCAGCATTTT
>14|TRBJ1-2|TRBV28|.|.
CASSSQGFYYGYTF
TGTGCCAGCAGTTCACAGGGATTCTATTATGGCTACACCTTC
>14|TRBJ2-3|TRBV2|TRBD2|once
CASRVLAGADTQYF
TGTGCCAGCAGAGTACTAGCGGGTGCAGATACGCAGTATTTT
>13|TRBJ2-7|TRBV4-1|.|.
CASSPRGRYEQYF
TGCGCCAGCAGCCCGAGGGGGAGATACGAGCAGTACTTC
>14|TRBJ1-2|TRBV7-2|TRBD1|.
CASSSTGVNPGYTF
TGTGCCAGCAGCTCAACAGGGGTGAACCCTGGCTACACCTTC
>17|TRBJ2-6|TRBV29-1|.|.
CSVATRGPGSGANVLTF
TGCAGCGTTGCGACAAGGGGCCCGGGCTCTGGGGCCAACGTCCTGACTTTC
>12|TRBJ2-7|TRBV6-6|.|.
CASSPGAYEQYF
TGTGCCAGCTCCCCAGGGGCATACGAGCAGTACTTC
>14|TRBJ2-7|TRBV11-2|TRBD2|.
CASRPAGAAYEQYF
TGTGCCAGCAGGCCCGCGGGAGCCGCTTACGAGCAGTACTTC
>16|TRBJ2-7|TRBV9|TRBD2|.
CASSTGLPLSSYEQYF
TGTGCCAGCAGCACGGGACTACCACTCAGCTCCTACGAGCAGTACTTC
>13|TRBJ1-2|TRBV2|.|.
CASRNFREDGYTF
TGTGCCAGCAGGAATTTCAGGGAAGATGGCTACACCTTC
>11|TRBJ2-3|TRBV2|.|.
CASSDNDTQYF
TGTGCCAGCAGTGATAATGATACGCAGTATTTT
>16|TRBJ2-3|TRBV10-3|TRBD2|.
CAISDQRDASTDTQYF
TGTGCCATCAGTGATCAGCGGGACGCTAGCACAGATACGCAGTATTTT
>13|TRBJ2-7|TRBV27|.|.
CASSFETGYEQYF
TGTGCCAGCAGTTTTGAGACTGGCTACGAGCAGTACTTC
>12|TRBJ1-3|TRBV30|.|.
CAWSASGNTIYF
TGTGCCTGGAGCGCTAGTGGAAACACCATATATTTT
>15|TRBJ2-7|TRBV7-2|.|once
CASSVSGTGTYEQYF
TGTGCCAGCAGCGTTTCCGGGACTGGGACCTACGAGCAGTACTTC
>15|TRBJ1-3|TRBV5-1|TRBD1|.
CASSLARGSGNTIYF
TGCGCCAGCAGCTTGGCCAGGGGGTCTGGAAACACCATATATTTT
>19|TRBJ2-2|TRBV6-1|TRBD2|.
CASSEVSWDSGRVTGELFF
TGTGCCAGCAGTGAAGTGAGTTGGGATAGCGGGAGAGTTACCGGGGAGCTGTTTTTT
>13|TRBJ1-5|TRBV7-2|.|.
CASSFVSNQPQHF
TGTGCCAGCAGCTTCGTTAGCAATCAGCCCCAGCATTTT
>12|TRBJ2-1|TRBV7-9|.|.
CASSRGYNEQFF
TGTGCCAGCAGCCGCGGATACAATGAGCAGTTCTTC
>15|TRBJ1-4|TRBV6-5|.|few
CASSSRGEGDEKLFF
TGTGCCAGCAGTTCAAGGGGGGAGGGTGATGAAAAACTGTTTTTT
>15|TRBJ2-5|TRBV5-4|.|.
CASSWTSGSGGTQYF
TGTGCCAGCAGCTGGACCAGCGGTTCGGGTGGGACCCAGTACTTC
>15|TRBJ2-7|TRBV7-2|TRBD1|.
CASKPGQGFSYEQYF
TGTGCCAGCAAACCGGGACAGGGATTCTCCTACGAGCAGTACTTC
>17|TRBJ2-6|TRBV25-1|.|.
CASSDIYSGLGANVLTF
TGTGCCAGCAGTGATATTTACTCAGGGCTCGGGGCCAACGTCCTGACTTTC
>12|TRBJ1-1|TRBV4-1|.|.
CASSQDTRKAFF
TGCGCCAGCAGCCAAGATACACGAAAAGCTTTCTTT
>11|TRBJ1-1|TRBV6-5|.|.
CASLRGTEAFF
TGTGCCAGCCTTAGAGGCACTGAAGCTTTCTTT
>16|TRBJ2-1|TRBV7-9|TRBD1|once
CASSLARSQGANEQFF
TGTGCCAGCAGCTTAGCCCGTTCACAGGGGGCGAATGAGCAGTTCTTC
>14|TRBJ2-3|TRBV18|.|.
CASSPTTLPDTQYF
TGTGCCAGCTCACCCACGACACTTCCAGATACGCAGTATTTT
>16|TRBJ2-2|TRBV11-3|TRBD1|once
CASSSQGTGDIGELFF
TGTGCCAGCAGTTCTCAAGGGACAGGGGATATCGGGGAGCTGTTTTTT
>15|TRBJ1-6|TRBV28|.|.
CASSSRGVENSPLHF
TGTGCCAGCAGTTCCCGGGGGGTCGAAAATTCACCCCTCCACTTT